This T cell receptor beta chain stems from a study of T cell responses to AZD1222 COVID-19 vaccine. The assay was immunoSEQ multiplex PCR, and TCRdb's table has in-frame clones only and misses some. The data show about 150,000 clones, less than 95% seen once. In germline, CDR1 is SQVTM, CDR2 ANQGSEA. The V end lost 2 bases, the J end lost 1 base, and 11 bases lay between the germline ends. This CDR3 is 14 amino acids long. Sequences were derived from peripheral blood, sampled on day 0 of AZD1222 vaccination. This clonotype was sampled from an adult in good health. The rearrangement links TRBV29-1 to TRBJ1-1; no definite D call. The CDR3 nucleotides are TGCAGCGTTGAAAAACAGTTAGGGAACACTGAAGCTTTCTTT. Protein product: CSVEKQLGNTEAFF.